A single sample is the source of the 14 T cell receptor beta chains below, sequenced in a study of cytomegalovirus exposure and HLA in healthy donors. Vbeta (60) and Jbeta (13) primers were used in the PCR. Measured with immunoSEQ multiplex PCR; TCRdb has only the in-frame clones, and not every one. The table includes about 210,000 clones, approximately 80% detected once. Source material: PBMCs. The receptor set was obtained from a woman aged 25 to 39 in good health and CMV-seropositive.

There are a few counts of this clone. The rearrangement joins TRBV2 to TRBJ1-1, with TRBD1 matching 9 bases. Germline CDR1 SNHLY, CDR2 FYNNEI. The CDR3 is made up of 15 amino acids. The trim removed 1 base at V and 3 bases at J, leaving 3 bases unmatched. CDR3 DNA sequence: TGTGCCAGCAGTGAAGTTGGACAGGGGTACACTGAAGCTTTCTTT. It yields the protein CASSEVGQGYTEAFF.

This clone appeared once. CDR3 sequence: CASSFVEETQYF. CDR3 in DNA: TGTGCCAGCAGCTTCGTAGAGGAGACCCAGTACTTC. The chain carries TRBV11-3 and TRBJ2-5; D unresolved. The ends were cut back, 3 bases at V and 5 bases at J, with 7 bases in the middle. Germline loops: CDR1 SGHNT, CDR2 YENEEA. There are 12 residues in the CDR3.

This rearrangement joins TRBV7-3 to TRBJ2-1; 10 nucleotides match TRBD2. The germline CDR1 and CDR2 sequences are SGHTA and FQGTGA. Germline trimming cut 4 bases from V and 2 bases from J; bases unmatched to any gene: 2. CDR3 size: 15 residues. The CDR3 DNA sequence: TGTGCCAGCAGCTGGGGGACTAGCGCCTACAATGAGCAGTTCTTC. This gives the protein CASSWGTSAYNEQFF.

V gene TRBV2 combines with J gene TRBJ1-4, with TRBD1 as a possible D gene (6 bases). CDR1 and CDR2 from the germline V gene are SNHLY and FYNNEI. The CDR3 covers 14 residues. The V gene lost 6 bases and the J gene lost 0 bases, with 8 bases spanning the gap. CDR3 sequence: CASRQGATNEKLFF. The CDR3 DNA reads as TGTGCCAGCAGACAGGGTGCAACTAATGAAAAACTGTTTTTT. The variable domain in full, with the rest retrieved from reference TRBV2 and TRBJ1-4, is EPEVTQTPSHQVTQMGQEVILRCVPISNHLYFYWYRQILGQKVEFLVSFYNNEISEKSEIFDDQFSVERPDGSNFTLKIRSTKLEDSAMYFCASRQGATNEKLFFGSGTQLSVL.

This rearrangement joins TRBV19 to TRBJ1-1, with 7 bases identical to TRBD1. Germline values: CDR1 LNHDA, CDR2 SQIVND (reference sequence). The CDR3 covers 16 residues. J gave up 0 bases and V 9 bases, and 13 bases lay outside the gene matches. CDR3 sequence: CASRPGGPTMNTEAFF. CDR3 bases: TGTGCCAGCCGACCAGGGGGGCCGACCATGAACACTGAAGCTTTCTTT. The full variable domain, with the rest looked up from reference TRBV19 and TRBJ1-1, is DGGITQSPKYLFRKEGQNVTLSCEQNLNHDAMYWYRQDPGQGLRLIYYSQIVNDFQKGDIAEGYSVSREKKESFPLTVTSAQKNPTAFYLCASRPGGPTMNTEAFFGQGTRLTVV.

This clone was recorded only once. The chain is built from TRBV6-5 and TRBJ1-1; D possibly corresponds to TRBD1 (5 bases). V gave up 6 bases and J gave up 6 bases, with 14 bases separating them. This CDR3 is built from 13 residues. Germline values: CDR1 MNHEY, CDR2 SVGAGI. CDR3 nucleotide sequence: TGTGCCAGCAGCCCCACCTGGGGCGCTGAAGCTTTCTTT. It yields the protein CASSPTWGAEAFF.

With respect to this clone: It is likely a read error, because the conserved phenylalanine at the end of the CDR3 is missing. CDR3 sequence: CASSQEFGVQEKLFL. The CDR3 nucleotides read TGCGCCAGCAGCCAAGAATTTGGAGTTCAAGAAAAACTGTTTTTG. V is TRBV4-3 and J is TRBJ1-4, with unresolved D. V lost 0 bases to trimming and J lost 8 bases, with 13 bases between them. Germline assignment: CDR1 LGHNA and CDR2 YSLEER. CDR3 length: 15 amino acids.

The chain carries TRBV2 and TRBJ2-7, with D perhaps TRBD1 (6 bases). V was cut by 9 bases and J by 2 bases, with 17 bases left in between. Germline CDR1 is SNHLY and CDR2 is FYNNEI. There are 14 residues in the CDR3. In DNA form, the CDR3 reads TGTGCCAGTAAGGACAGTTCTTCCCCCTACGAGCAGTACTTC. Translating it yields CASKDSSSPYEQYF.

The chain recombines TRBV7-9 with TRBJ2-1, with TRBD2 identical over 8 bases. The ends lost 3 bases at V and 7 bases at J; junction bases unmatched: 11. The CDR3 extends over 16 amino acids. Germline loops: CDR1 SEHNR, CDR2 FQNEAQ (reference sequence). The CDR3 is CASSLGRGTSGNEQFF. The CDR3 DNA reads TGTGCCAGCAGCTTGGGGCGGGGGACTAGTGGTAATGAGCAGTTCTTC.

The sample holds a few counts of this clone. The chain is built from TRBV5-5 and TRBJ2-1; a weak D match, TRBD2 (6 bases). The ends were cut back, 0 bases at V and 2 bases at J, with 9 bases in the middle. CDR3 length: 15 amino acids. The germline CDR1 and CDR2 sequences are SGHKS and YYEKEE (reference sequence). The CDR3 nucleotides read TGTGCCAGCAGCTTGGACTGGGAGGCCTACAATGAGCAGTTCTTC. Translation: CASSLDWEAYNEQFF.

CDR3 loop: CAISSLSGETADTQYF. The CDR3 region has the DNA TGTGCCATCAGCTCTCTTTCGGGGGAGACCGCAGATACGCAGTATTTT. The V call is TRBV10-3, the J call TRBJ2-3; a possible D gene is TRBD2 (6 bases). V lost 6 bases and J 4 bases, leaving 20 bases between the germline ends. CDR1 and CDR2 (germline): ENHRY, SYGVKD. The CDR3 has 16 amino acids.

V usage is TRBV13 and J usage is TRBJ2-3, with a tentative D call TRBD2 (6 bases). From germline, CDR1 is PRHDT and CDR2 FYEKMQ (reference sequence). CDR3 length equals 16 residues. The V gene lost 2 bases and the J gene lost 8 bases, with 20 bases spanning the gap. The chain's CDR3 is CASSLSGDGSRGTQYF. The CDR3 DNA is TGTGCCAGCAGCTTATCCGGGGACGGGAGTCGGGGTACGCAGTATTTT. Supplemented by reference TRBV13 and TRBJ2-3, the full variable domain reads AAGVIQSPRHLIKEKRETATLKCYPIPRHDTVYWYQQGPGQDPQFLISFYEKMQSDKGSIPDRFSAQQFSDYHSELNMSSLELGDSALYFCASSLSGDGSRGTQYFGPGTRLTVL.

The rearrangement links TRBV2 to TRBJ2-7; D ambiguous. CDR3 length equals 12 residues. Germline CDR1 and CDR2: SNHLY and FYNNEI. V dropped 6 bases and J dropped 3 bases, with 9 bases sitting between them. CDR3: CASRSTGYEQYF. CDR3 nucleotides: TGTGCCAGCAGGTCCACTGGCTACGAGCAGTACTTC.

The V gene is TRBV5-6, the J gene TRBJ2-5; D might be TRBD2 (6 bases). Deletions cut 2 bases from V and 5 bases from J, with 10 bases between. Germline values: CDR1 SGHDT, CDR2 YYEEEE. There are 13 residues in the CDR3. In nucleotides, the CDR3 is TGTGCCAGCAGCTTAACTGGGGGGGAGACCCAGTACTTC. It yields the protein CASSLTGGETQYF.